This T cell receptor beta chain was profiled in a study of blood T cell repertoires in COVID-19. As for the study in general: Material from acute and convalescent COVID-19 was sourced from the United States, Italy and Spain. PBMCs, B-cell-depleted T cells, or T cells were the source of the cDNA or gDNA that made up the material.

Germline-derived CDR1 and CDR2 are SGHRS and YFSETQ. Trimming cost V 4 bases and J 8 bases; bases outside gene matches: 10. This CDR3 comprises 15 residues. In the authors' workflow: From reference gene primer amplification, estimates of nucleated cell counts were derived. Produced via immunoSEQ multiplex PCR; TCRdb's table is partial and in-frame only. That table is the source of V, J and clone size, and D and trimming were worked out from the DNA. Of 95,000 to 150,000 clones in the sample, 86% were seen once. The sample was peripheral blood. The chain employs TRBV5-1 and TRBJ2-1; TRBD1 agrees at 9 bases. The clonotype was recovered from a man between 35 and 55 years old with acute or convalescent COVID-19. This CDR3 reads CASSKDRGGGDEQFF. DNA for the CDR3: TGCGCCAGCAGCAAAGACAGGGGGGGAGGCGATGAGCAGTTCTTC.